These 25 T cell receptor beta chains originate from one sample sequenced in a study of blood T cells in healthy people across ages. The use of a sample-barcoded 5' primer and a J-beta primer mix characterized a second PCR of about 7 to 12 cycles. MiXCR, run by TCRdb on the 5' RACE reads, gives a single entry per CDR3 protein. Among 780,000 or so distinct CDR3 sequences, roughly 50% were seen once, and the ten largest hold under 50%. Sequencing was carried out using blood. Receptors originate from a man older than 75 in good health.

The rearrangement links TRBV5-1 to TRBJ2-7, with D unclear. The CDR3 spans 14 residues. Germline CDR1 and CDR2: SGHRS and YFSETQ. Trimming shortened V by 0 bases and J by 0 bases, and 7 bases separated the two germline ends. Here the CDR3 DNA reads TGCGCCAGCAGCTTGGATGCAGCCTCCTACGAGCAGTACTTC. Protein: CASSLDAASYEQYF.

The rearrangement uses TRBV29-1 and TRBJ2-7; 8 bases align to TRBD2. The CDR3 totals 16 residues. The germline V gene has CDR1 SQVTM and CDR2 ANQGSEA. The CDR3 loop is CRERGAQRETSYEQYF. CDR3 coding DNA: TGCAGAGAAAGGGGGGCCCAGCGGGAGACCTCCTACGAGCAGTACTTC.

As for this clonotype: The germline gene is not matched at one end of the junction; a read error may be the cause. The chain joins TRBV20-1 to TRBJ1-5, with no clear D. Germline CDR1 reads DFQATT; CDR2 reads SNEGSKA (reference sequence). The CDR3 runs 12 residues. CDR3 nucleotides: TGCAGTGCTAGAGCTAGCAATCGGCCCCAGCATTTT. Translated: CSARASNRPQHF.

The J gene is TRBJ1-2, the V gene TRBV5-5; D is possibly TRBD1 (5 bases). The CDR3 runs to 14 residues. Trimming removed 0 bases at V and 11 bases at J, with 17 bases between. From germline, CDR1 is SGHKS and CDR2 YYEKEE (reference sequence). The CDR3 sequence is CASSLGPDMGVYTF. CDR3 bases: TGTGCCAGCAGCTTGGGGCCGGACATGGGGGTATACACCTTC.

This sequence joins TRBV18 and TRBJ1-5, with 7 bases identical to TRBD1. The CDR3 is 16 amino acids. Germline V CDR1 and CDR2: KGHSH, LQKENI. J lost 3 bases, V lost 0 bases, and 5 bases had no gene match. The CDR3 loop reads CASSPPSGTDNQPQHF. For the CDR3, the DNA is TGTGCCAGCTCACCACCGAGCGGGACAGACAATCAGCCCCAGCATTTT.

This clonotype was picked up one time. V is TRBV29-1 and J is TRBJ1-2; TRBD1 matches 10 bases. CDR3 length: 14 amino acids. Trimming cost V 7 bases and J 5 bases; bases outside gene matches: 10. From germline, CDR1 is SQVTM and CDR2 ANQGSEA. For the CDR3, the DNA is TGCAGCGCCACTATGGGACAGGGGAGTTATGGCTACACCTTC. It codes for CSATMGQGSYGYTF.

This clonotype was detected only a few times. J is TRBJ2-7 and V is TRBV9; D call uncertain. Germline loops: CDR1 SGDLS, CDR2 YYNGEE. The CDR3 totals 14 residues. V was cut by 0 bases and J by 3 bases, with 10 bases left in between. CDR3: CASSVGLQFYEQYF. The CDR3 DNA reads TGTGCCAGCAGCGTAGGCCTTCAGTTCTACGAGCAGTACTTC.

The CDR3 spells CASPIPAGTAYGYTF. The CDR3 nucleotides read TGTGCCAGCCCTATCCCGGCCGGGACGGCCTATGGCTACACCTTC. The J gene is TRBJ1-2, the V gene TRBV21-1; the table's D call, TRBD1, was not checked against the DNA. TRBV21-1 constitutes a pseudogene. The CDR3 is made up of 15 amino acids.

This clonotype was recorded a few times. The chain carries TRBV6-2 or TRBV6-3 and TRBJ2-3; D might be TRBD2 (6 bases). This CDR3 has 16 amino acids. The germline gives CDR1 MNHEY, CDR2 SVGEGT. Deletions cut 0 bases from V and 14 bases from J, with 24 bases between. CDR3 loop: CASSYSLRDFHRYAYF. CDR3 nucleotides: TGTGCCAGCAGTTACTCGTTGCGGGACTTTCACAGATACGCGTATTTT.

The chain combines TRBV2 with TRBJ1-2, with D possibly being TRBD1 (5 bases). V lost 10 bases to trimming and J lost 0 bases, with 12 bases between them. Germline values: CDR1 SNHLY, CDR2 FYNNEI. The CDR3 loop spans 13 amino acids. CDR3 in DNA: TGTGCCACTACCGGGACGTCTAACTATGGCTACACCTTC. Amino acid sequence: CATTGTSNYGYTF.

The V call is TRBV5-1, the J call TRBJ2-2; 9 bases are a match to TRBD1. Germline V gene data show CDR1 as SGHRS and CDR2 as YFSETQ. V lost 4 bases to trimming and J lost 9 bases; unmatched junction nucleotides: 7. The CDR3 is 14 residues long. Here the CDR3 DNA reads TGCGCCAGCAGCGTACAGGGGGCCCCTCGGGAGCTGTTTTTT. As protein: CASSVQGAPRELFF.

J is TRBJ1-1 and V is TRBV12-3 or TRBV12-4; unclear D gene. The CDR3 extends over 14 amino acids. V lost 6 bases and J 1 base, leaving 12 bases between the germline ends. The CDR3 region is CASRVAGPNTEAFF. CDR3 DNA: TGTGCCAGCAGGGTCGCCGGCCCGAACACTGAAGCTTTCTTT.

In DNA form, the CDR3 reads TGTGCCAGCAGCTTAGATCTAGGGGGTTTGGGCCCCGAGCAGTACTTC. Translating gives CASSLDLGGLGPEQYF. V gene TRBV7-6 combines with J gene TRBJ2-4, with D possibly being TRBD1 (6 bases). The DNA matches TRBJ2-7 better at its end, which makes the J call doubtful. Germline values: CDR1 SGHVS, CDR2 FNYEAQ. CDR3 length: 16 residues.

The chain joins TRBV18 to TRBJ1-1; the D is unclear. The germline gives CDR1 KGHSH, CDR2 LQKENI. The germline V and J ends were trimmed by 3 bases and 3 bases, with 14 bases remaining between them. The CDR3 has 15 amino acids. CDR3 sequence (DNA): TGTGCCAGCTCACCCTCCCAGCAAGGTTACACTGAAGCTTTCTTT. Residues: CASSPSQQGYTEAFF.

This chain links TRBV6-5 with TRBJ2-1; TRBD2 matches at 15 bases. V was clipped by 5 bases and J by 7 bases; unmatched bases: 3. The CDR3 runs 15 residues. The germline gives CDR1 MNHEY, CDR2 SVGAGI. As DNA, the CDR3 is TGTGCCAGCAGTGGGGGACTAGCGGGAGGAAATGAGCAGTTCTTC. This gives the protein CASSGGLAGGNEQFF.

The table lists this clonotype with a few counts. V is TRBV7-3 and J is TRBJ2-1, with 9 bases matching TRBD1. Germline-derived CDR1 and CDR2 are SGHTA and FQGTGA. The CDR3 extends over 15 amino acids. V shed 0 bases, J shed 7 bases, and the junction held 4 bases outside the gene matches. CDR3 sequence (DNA): TGTGCCAGCAGCTTAACGCGCGACAGGGGGAATGAGCAGTTCTTC. The encoded protein is CASSLTRDRGNEQFF.

The gene calls are TRBV12-3 or TRBV12-4 and TRBJ2-3, with 9 bases identical to TRBD1. With 5 bases clipped from V and 0 bases from J, the junction kept 3 bases outside the gene matches. The CDR3 has 15 residues. DNA of the CDR3: TGTGCCAGCAGTAGACAGGGGGTTAGCACAGATACGCAGTATTTT. Translated: CASSRQGVSTDTQYF.

V usage is TRBV29-1 and J usage is TRBJ2-7; TRBD1 matches 7 bases. With 4 bases clipped from V and 4 bases from J, the junction kept 4 bases outside the gene matches. Germline CDR1 is SQVTM and CDR2 is ANQGSEA. The CDR3 has 12 residues. The chain's CDR3 is CSVGQGMYEQYF. The CDR3 DNA follows: TGCAGCGTTGGACAGGGTATGTACGAGCAGTACTTC.

CDR3: CASSQVVAGVGTQYF. The CDR3 DNA sequence: TGTGCCAGCAGCCAAGTGGTAGCGGGAGTGGGGACCCAGTACTTC. The chain uses TRBV3-1 and TRBJ2-5; TRBD2 matches 9 bases. The CDR3 runs 15 residues. J was trimmed by 7 bases and V by 1 base; bases with no gene match: 7. Per the germline V gene, CDR1 is LGHDT and CDR2 is YNNKEL (reference sequence).

The V and J genes are TRBV27 and TRBJ2-7, with D maybe TRBD1 (6 bases). CDR3 length equals 16 residues. The germline CDR1 and CDR2 sequences are MNHEY and SMNVEV (reference sequence). Trimming left V 3 bases short and J 2 bases short, with 17 bases between. DNA for the CDR3: TGTGCCAGCAGTTTGGTCCAGGGGCCGCTACCCTACGAGCAGTACTTC. As protein: CASSLVQGPLPYEQYF.

The chain uses TRBV20-1 and TRBJ2-1, with 8 positions matching TRBD2. The CDR3 spans 15 residues. Germline values: CDR1 DFQATT, CDR2 SNEGSKA (reference sequence). V trimming: 0 bases; J trimming: 5 bases; junction bases outside the gene matches: 6. This CDR3 reads CSAREEGTRDNEQFF. For the CDR3, the DNA is TGCAGTGCTAGAGAAGAGGGGACTAGGGACAATGAGCAGTTCTTC.

The chain uses TRBV7-2 and TRBJ2-2, with 9 bases that match TRBD1. The CDR3 length is 15 residues. V shed 1 base, J shed 6 bases, and the junction held 3 bases outside the gene matches. Germline V gene sequence: CDR1 SGHTA, CDR2 FQGNSA. DNA for the CDR3: TGTGCCAGCAGCTTAGGGGACAGGGAGCCCGGGGAGCTGTTTTTT. This codes for CASSLGDREPGELFF.

At least ten counts were recorded for this clonotype. The gene calls are TRBV29-1 and TRBJ2-7; D is possibly TRBD2 (5 bases). CDR3 length: 13 residues. From germline, CDR1 is SQVTM and CDR2 ANQGSEA. Trimming left V 5 bases short and J 6 bases short, with 17 bases between. The CDR3 here is CSVSLEGSFEQYF. CDR3 coding DNA: TGCAGCGTTTCTCTTGAGGGCAGTTTCGAGCAGTACTTC.

The J gene is TRBJ2-7, the V gene TRBV5-1; 10 bases map to TRBD1. V lost 6 bases, J lost 4 bases, and 4 bases stayed unmatched. Germline V CDR1 and CDR2: SGHRS, YFSETQ. CDR3 length equals 13 residues. The CDR3 protein is CASTRTGGYEQYF. The CDR3, as DNA: TGCGCCAGCACGCGGACAGGGGGTTACGAGCAGTACTTC. Filled out from reference TRBV5-1 and TRBJ2-7, the complete variable domain reads KAGVTQTPRYLIKTRGQQVTLSCSPISGHRSVSWYQQTPGQGLQFLFEYFSETQRNKGNFPGRFSGRQFSNSRSEMNVSTLELGDSALYLCASTRTGGYEQYFGPGTRLTVT.

This clonotype appeared a few times. DNA of the CDR3: TGCAGCGTTGAAGGGACAGGCGGGGTAGGAGCTTTCTTT. Translation gives CSVEGTGGVGAFF. J is TRBJ1-1 and V is TRBV29-1, with 7 bases matching TRBD1. The CDR3 runs 13 residues. V was pared by 1 base and J by 10 bases, with 9 bases of the junction left unmatched. The germline V gene encodes CDR1 SQVTM and CDR2 ANQGSEA.